This T cell receptor beta chain was sequenced during a study of molecular identifiers for immune sequencing clone quantification. Regarding the study as a whole: Beyond 20 RNA copies, clones held over 98% of effector molecules, compared with under 1% in naive cells. Identical barcode-sharing TCR molecules could lead to underestimated sizes for highly expanded clones.

This clonotype was counted a few times. Its antigen is not identified. Using its own MiXCR run on the PCR reads, TCRdb lists one record per CDR3 protein. The repertoire holds 70,000 to 95,000 distinct CDR3 sequences, 19% seen once, with around 0.91% in the top ten. Sequencing input: naive CD8+ T cells from blood, with Jurkat cell RNA spiked in. The subset is: FACS-sorted CD8+CD4-CCR7+CD45RA+ naive T cells. The receptor comes from a human donor in good health. Some libraries in this study had Jurkat cell RNA spiked in.

The CDR3 DNA sequence: TGTGCCAGCAGTTCGGGACTAGCGGGGAACACAGATACGCAGTATTTT. Protein sequence: CASSSGLAGNTDTQYF. V usage is TRBV27 and J usage is TRBJ2-3; 13 bases fit TRBD2. The CDR3 has 16 amino acids. The ends lost 4 bases at V and 2 bases at J; junction bases unmatched: 3. From germline, CDR1 is MNHEY and CDR2 SMNVEV (reference sequence).